This T cell receptor (beta chain) was documented in a study of T cell responses to AZD1222 COVID-19 vaccine. The CDR3 covers 20 residues. Overall study findings and caveats: Spike as a whole was targeted by vaccine-associated CD4 TCRs, dominant at 160-218 and 743-854.

As concerns this clone: The antigen remains undetermined.

The table came from immunoSEQ multiplex PCR; TCRdb's copy has only in-frame clones and leaves some out. The data show some 150,000 clones, about 92% seen once. This clonotype was obtained from an adult in good health. The material was peripheral blood, obtained on day 0 of MenACWY control vaccination. The V gene is TRBV1, the J gene TRBJ2-2; TRBD2, as called in the table, went unchecked against the DNA. TRBV1 is flagged as a pseudogene. The CDR3 sequence: CTSRRVRAGPHIRYTGELFF. The CDR3 DNA follows: TGCACCAGCAGACGAGTCAGGGCGGGACCTCACATACGATATACCGGGGAGCTGTTTTTT.